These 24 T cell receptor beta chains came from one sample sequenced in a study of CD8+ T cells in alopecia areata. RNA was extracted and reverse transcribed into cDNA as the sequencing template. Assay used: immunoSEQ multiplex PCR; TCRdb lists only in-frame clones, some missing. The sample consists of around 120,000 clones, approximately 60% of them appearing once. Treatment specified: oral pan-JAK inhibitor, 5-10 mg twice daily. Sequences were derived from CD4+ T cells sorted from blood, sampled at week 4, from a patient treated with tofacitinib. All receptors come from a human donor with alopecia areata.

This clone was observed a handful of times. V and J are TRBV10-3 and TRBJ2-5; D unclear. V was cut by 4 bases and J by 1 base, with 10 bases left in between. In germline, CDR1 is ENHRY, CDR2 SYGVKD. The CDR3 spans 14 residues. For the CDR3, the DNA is TGTGCCATCAGTGGGACGGAACTCCAAGAGACCCAGTACTTC. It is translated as CAISGTELQETQYF.

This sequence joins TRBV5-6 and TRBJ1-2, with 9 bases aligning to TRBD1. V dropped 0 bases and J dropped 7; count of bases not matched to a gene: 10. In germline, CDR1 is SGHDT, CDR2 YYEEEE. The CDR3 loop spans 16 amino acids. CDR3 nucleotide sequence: TGTGCCAGCAGCTTGGATTACGCTACAGGGGGCTCTGGCTACACCTTC. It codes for CASSLDYATGGSGYTF.

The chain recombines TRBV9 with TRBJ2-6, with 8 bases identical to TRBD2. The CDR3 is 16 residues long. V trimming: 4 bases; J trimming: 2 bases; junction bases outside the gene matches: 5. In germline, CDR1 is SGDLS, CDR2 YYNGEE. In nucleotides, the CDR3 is TGTGCCAGCAGCCCCGGGGGGGGAGCTGGGGCCAACGTCCTGACTTTC. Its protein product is CASSPGGGAGANVLTF.

The CDR3 region is CASSLDLSNGEGYTF. CDR3 sequence (DNA): TGTGCCAGCAGCTTAGATCTGAGTAATGGTGAGGGCTACACCTTC. This chain connects TRBV11-2 to TRBJ1-2; D remains ambiguous. Germline V gene lookup returns CDR1 SGHAT and CDR2 FQNNGV. CDR3 length: 15 amino acids. The ends were cut back, 0 bases at V and 8 bases at J, with 16 bases in the middle.

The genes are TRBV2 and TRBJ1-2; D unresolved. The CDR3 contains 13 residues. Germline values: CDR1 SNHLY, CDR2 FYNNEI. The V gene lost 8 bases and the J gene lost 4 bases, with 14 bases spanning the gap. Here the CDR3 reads CASQLQFAYGYTF. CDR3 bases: TGTGCCAGCCAACTACAGTTCGCCTATGGCTACACCTTC.

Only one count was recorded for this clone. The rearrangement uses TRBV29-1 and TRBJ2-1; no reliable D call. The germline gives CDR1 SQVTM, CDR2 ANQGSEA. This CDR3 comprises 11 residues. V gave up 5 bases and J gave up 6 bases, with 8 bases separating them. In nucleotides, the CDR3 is TGCAGCGTTACCCCCCTCAATGAGCAGTTCTTC. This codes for CSVTPLNEQFF.

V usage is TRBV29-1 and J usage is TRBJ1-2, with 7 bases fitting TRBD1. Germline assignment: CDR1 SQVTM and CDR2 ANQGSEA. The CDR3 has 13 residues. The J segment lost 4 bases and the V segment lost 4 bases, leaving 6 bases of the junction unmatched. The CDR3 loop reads CSVAWRGPYGYTF. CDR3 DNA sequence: TGCAGCGTTGCCTGGAGGGGGCCCTATGGCTACACCTTC.

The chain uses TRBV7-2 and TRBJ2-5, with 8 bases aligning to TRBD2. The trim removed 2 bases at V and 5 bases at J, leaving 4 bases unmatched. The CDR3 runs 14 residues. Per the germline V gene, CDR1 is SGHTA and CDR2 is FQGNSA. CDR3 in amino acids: CASSLRAGEETQYF. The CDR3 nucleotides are TGTGCCAGCAGCTTACGAGCGGGAGAGGAGACCCAGTACTTC.

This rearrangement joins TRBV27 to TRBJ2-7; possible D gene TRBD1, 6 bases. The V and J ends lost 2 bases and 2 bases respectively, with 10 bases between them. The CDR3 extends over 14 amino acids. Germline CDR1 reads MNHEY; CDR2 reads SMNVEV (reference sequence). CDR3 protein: CASSLAQGPYEQYF. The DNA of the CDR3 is TGTGCCAGCAGTTTAGCTCAGGGGCCCTACGAGCAGTACTTC.

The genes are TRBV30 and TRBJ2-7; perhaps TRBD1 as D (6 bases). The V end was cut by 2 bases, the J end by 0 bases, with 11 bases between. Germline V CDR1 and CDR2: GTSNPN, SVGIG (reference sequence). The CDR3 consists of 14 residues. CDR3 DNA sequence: TGTGCCTGGAGTCGACAGGCAATCTCCTACGAGCAGTACTTC. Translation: CAWSRQAISYEQYF.

DNA for the CDR3: TGCGCCAGCAGCCAAGGAGCGAGGACCCTCCAAGAGACCCAGTACTTC. Translation: CASSQGARTLQETQYF. The genes are TRBV4-1 and TRBJ2-5, with D hard to call. V was clipped by 1 base and J by 1 base, with 13 bases between them. The CDR3 contains 16 residues. The germline gives CDR1 MGHRA, CDR2 YSYEKL.

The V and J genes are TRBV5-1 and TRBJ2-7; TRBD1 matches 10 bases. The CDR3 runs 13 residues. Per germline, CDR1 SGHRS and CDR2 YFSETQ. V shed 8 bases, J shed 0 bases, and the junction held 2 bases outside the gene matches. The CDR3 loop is CASGTGDSYEQYF. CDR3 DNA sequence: TGCGCCAGTGGGACAGGGGACTCCTACGAGCAGTACTTC.

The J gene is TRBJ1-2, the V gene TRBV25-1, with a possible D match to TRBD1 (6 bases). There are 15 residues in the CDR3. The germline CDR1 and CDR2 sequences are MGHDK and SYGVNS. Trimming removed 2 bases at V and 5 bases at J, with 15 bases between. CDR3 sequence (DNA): TGTGCCAGCAGTGAACAGTTCGGACAGACTTATGGCTACACCTTC. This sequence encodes CASSEQFGQTYGYTF.

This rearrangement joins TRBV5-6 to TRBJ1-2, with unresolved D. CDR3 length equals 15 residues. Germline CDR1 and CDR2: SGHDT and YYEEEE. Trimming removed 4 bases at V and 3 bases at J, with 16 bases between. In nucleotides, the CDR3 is TGTGCCAGCAGCCGACCCGCGGGGAGGGACTATGGCTACACCTTC. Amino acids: CASSRPAGRDYGYTF.

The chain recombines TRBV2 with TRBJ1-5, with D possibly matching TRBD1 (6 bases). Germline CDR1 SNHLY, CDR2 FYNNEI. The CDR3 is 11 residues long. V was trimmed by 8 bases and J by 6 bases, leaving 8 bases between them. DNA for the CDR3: TGTGCCAGCGGCAGGGGTCAGCCCCAGCATTTT. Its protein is CASGRGQPQHF. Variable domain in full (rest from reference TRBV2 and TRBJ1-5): EPEVTQTPSHQVTQMGQEVILRCVPISNHLYFYWYRQILGQKVEFLVSFYNNEISEKSEIFDDQFSVERPDGSNFTLKIRSTKLEDSAMYFCASGRGQPQHFGDGTRLSIL.

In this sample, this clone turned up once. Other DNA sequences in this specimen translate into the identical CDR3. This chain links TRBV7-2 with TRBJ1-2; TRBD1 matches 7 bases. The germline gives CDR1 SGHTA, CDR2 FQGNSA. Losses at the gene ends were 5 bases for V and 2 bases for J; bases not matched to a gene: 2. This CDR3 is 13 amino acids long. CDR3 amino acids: CASSPDRNYGYTF. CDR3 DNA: TGTGCCAGCAGCCCGGACAGGAACTATGGCTACACCTTC.

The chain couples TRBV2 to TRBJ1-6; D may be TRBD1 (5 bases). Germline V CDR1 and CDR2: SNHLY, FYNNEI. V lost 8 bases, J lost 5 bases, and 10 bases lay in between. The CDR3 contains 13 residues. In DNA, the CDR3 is TGTGCCAGCCTGAGACAGAATAATTCACCCCTCCACTTT. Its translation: CASLRQNNSPLHF.

CDR3 nucleotides: TGTGCCTGGAGTTTGGAAGAGGGAAACACCATATATTTT. Translation gives CAWSLEEGNTIYF. The chain uses TRBV30 and TRBJ1-3; D is ambiguous. The CDR3 runs to 13 residues. The V end lost 2 bases, the J end lost 4 bases, and 9 bases lay between the germline ends. Germline V CDR1 and CDR2: GTSNPN, SVGIG (reference sequence).

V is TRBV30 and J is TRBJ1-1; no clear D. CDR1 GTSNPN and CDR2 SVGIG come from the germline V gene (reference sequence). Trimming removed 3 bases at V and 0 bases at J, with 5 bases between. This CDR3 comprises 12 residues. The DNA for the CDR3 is TGTGCCTGGAGCGGGATGAACACTGAAGCTTTCTTT. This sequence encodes CAWSGMNTEAFF.

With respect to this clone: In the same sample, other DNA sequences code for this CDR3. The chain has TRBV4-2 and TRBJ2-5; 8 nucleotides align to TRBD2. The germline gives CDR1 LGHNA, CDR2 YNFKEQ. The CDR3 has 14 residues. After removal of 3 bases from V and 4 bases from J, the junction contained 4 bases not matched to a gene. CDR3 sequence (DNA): TGTGCCAGCAGCCAGCGGGGGGATGGAGAGACCCAGTACTTC. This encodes CASSQRGDGETQYF.

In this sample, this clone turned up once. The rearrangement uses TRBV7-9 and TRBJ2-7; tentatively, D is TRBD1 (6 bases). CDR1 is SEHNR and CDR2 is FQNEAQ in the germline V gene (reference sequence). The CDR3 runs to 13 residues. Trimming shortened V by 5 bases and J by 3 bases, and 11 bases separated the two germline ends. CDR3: CASSGQTFYEQYF. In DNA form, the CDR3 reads TGTGCCAGCAGCGGACAGACCTTCTACGAGCAGTACTTC.

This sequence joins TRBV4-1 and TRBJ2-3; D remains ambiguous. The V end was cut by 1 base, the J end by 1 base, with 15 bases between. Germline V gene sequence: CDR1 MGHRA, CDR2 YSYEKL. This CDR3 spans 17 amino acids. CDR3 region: CASSQGRPPYGTDTQYF. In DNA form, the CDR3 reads TGCGCCAGCAGCCAAGGGCGTCCCCCCTATGGCACAGATACGCAGTATTTT.

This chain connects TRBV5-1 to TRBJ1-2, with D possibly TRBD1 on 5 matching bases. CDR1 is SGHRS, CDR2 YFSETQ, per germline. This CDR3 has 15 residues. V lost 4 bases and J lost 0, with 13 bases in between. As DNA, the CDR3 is TGCGCCAGCAGCGTGGAAGGGGCCGCTAACTATGGCTACACCTTC. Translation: CASSVEGAANYGYTF. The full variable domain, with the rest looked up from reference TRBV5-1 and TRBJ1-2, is KAGVTQTPRYLIKTRGQQVTLSCSPISGHRSVSWYQQTPGQGLQFLFEYFSETQRNKGNFPGRFSGRQFSNSRSEMNVSTLELGDSALYLCASSVEGAANYGYTFGSGTRLTVV.

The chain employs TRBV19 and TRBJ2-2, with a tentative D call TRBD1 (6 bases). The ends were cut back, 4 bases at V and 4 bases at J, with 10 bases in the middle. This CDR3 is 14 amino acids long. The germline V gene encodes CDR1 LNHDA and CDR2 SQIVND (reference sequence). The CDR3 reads CASSNKQGTGELFF. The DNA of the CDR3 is TGTGCCAGTAGTAACAAACAGGGCACCGGGGAGCTGTTTTTT.